This record concerns one T cell receptor beta chain sequence. Its antigen is still unknown. This sample is drawn from a study of cytomegalovirus exposure and HLA in healthy donors. Study-level results: Most sequenced TCRs were rare (though some public TCRs occurred in many donors). The authors enumerated around 150 TCR beta chains as linked to cytomegalovirus. The tendency of first-cohort TCR clusters to co-occur in the roughly 130 validation repertoires emerged from a later analysis.

CDR3 length: 13 amino acids. Germline V gives CDR1 SGHDT, CDR2 YYEEEE. The ends were cut back, 6 bases at V and 2 bases at J, with 11 bases in the middle. The table came from immunoSEQ multiplex PCR; TCRdb's copy has only in-frame clones and leaves some out. Of 250,000 to 400,000 clones in the sample, roughly 87% were seen once. This clonotype was obtained from a man aged 25 to 40 in good health and CMV-seronegative. Source material: PBMCs. The J gene is TRBJ2-5, the V gene TRBV5-6, with a tentative D call TRBD2 (6 bases). In nucleotides, the CDR3 is TGTGCCAGCAACCGGGACTTACAAGAGACCCAGTACTTC. It translates to CASNRDLQETQYF.